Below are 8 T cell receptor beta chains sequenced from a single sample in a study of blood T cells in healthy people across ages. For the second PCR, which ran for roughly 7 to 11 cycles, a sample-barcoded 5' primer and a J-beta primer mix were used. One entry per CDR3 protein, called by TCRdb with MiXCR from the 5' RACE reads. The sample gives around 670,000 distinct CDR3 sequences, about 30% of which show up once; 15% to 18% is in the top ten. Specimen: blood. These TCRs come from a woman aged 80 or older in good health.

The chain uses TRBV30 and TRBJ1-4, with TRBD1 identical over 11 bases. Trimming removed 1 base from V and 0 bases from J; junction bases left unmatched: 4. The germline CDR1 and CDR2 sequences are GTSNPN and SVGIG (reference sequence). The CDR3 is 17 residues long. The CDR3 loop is CAWSGGQGDSTNEKLFF. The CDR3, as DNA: TGTGCCTGGAGTGGGGGACAGGGGGACTCAACTAATGAAAAACTGTTTTTT.

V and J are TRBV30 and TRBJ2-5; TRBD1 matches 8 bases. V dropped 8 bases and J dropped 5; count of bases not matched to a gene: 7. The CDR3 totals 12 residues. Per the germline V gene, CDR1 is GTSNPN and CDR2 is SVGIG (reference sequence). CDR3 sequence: CALDRGWETQYF. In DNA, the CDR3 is TGTGCCCTCGACAGGGGCTGGGAGACCCAGTACTTC.

The CDR3, as DNA: TGCAGTGCCAGACGACCGACAGGCTCAGACGAGCAGTACTTC. Translated, it gives CSARRPTGSDEQYF. The rearrangement joins TRBV20-1 to TRBJ2-7; tentatively, D is TRBD1 (6 bases). Looked up from germline, CDR1 is DFQATT and CDR2 is SNEGSKA (reference sequence). Trimming took 6 bases from V and 5 from J, leaving 20 bases between them. The length of the CDR3 is 14 residues.

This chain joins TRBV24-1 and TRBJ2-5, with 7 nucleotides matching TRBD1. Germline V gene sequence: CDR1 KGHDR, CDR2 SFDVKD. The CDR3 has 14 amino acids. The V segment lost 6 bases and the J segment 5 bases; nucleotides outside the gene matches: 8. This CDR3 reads CATSKPGGGETQYF. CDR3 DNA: TGTGCCACCAGTAAGCCAGGGGGTGGCGAGACCCAGTACTTC.

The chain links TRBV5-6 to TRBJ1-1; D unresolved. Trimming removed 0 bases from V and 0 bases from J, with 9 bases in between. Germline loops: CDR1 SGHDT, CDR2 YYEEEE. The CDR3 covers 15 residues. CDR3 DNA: TGTGCCAGCAGCTTGGGAGGACCTATGAACACTGAAGCTTTCTTT. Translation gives CASSLGGPMNTEAFF.

CDR3 in DNA: TGTGCCAGCAGTGCCCGGGGTAGCACTGAAGCTTTCTTT. The encoded protein is CASSARGSTEAFF. This chain links TRBV12-3 or TRBV12-4 with TRBJ1-1; unclear D gene. The CDR3 is made up of 13 amino acids. V lost 5 bases to trimming and J lost 4 bases, with 11 bases between them.

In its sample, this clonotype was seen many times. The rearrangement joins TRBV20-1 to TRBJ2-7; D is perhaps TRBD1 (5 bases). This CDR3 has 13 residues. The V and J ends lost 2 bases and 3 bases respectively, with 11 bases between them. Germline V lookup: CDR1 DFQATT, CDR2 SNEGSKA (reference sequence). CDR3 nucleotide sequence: TGCAGTGCTAGATCCGGACATAGCTACGAGCAGTACTTC. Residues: CSARSGHSYEQYF.

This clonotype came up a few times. The CDR3 nucleotides are TGTGCCAGCAGCCAACTGCTAGGACAGGCCTCCTATGGCTACACCTTC. Protein product: CASSQLLGQASYGYTF. The chain combines TRBV3-1 with TRBJ1-2; 7 bases fit TRBD1. The CDR3 spans 16 residues. V shed 2 bases and J 4 bases; nucleotides not matched to a gene: 10. From germline, CDR1 is LGHDT and CDR2 YNNKEL (reference sequence).